These T cell receptor beta chains were read from a single sample in a study of T-cell reconstitution after alpha-beta-depleted transplantation in children. One entry per CDR3 protein results from TCRdb running MiXCR on the PCR reads. The data hold approximately 980,000 distinct CDR3 sequences, with roughly 29% observed a single time. The specimen was PBMCs, mostly from graft donor cells, collected 360 days after TCRalphabeta/CD19-depleted stem cell transplant. These receptor sequences come from a boy under two years old who had a stem cell transplant for SCID, so the T cells may come from the graft donor. Both conserved end residues are part of each CDR3. The D gene is left open where the match is weak. Clone size is given for some rows only: seen once, a few or many times, or a class if the clone is expanded.

d_gene: NA
len: 13
v_gene: TRBV3-1
abundance: NA
j_gene: TRBJ1-2
CDR3nt: TGTGCCAGCAGCCAAGGGCAAGGTGCTGGCTACACCTTC
CDR3aa: CASSQGQGAGYTF

d_gene: NA
len: 16
v_gene: TRBV5-4
abundance: NA
j_gene: TRBJ2-7
CDR3nt: TGTGCCAGCAGCTCACGACAGGGACTAGGATCCTACGAGCAGTACTTC
CDR3aa: CASSSRQGLGSYEQYF

d_gene: TRBD2
len: 17
v_gene: TRBV11-2
abundance: NA
j_gene: TRBJ2-3
CDR3nt: TGTGCCAGCAGCCCCGGGCGACTAGCGGGAAACACAGATACGCAGTATTTT
CDR3aa: CASSPGRLAGNTDTQYF

d_gene: NA
len: 13
v_gene: TRBV4-2
abundance: many
j_gene: TRBJ2-5
CDR3nt: TGTGCCAGCAGCCTTCGGGACGTAGAGACCCAGTACTTC
CDR3aa: CASSLRDVETQYF

d_gene: NA
len: 14
v_gene: TRBV21-1
abundance: NA
j_gene: TRBJ2-7
CDR3nt: TGTGCCAGCAGCAAATTCGGGGCTGCCTACGAGCAGTACTTC
CDR3aa: CASSKFGAAYEQYF

d_gene: TRBD1
len: 16
v_gene: TRBV27
abundance: NA
j_gene: TRBJ2-5
CDR3nt: TGTGCCAGCAGTTTATCGAGGACAGGGGGGAGAGAGACCCAGTACTTC
CDR3aa: CASSLSRTGGRETQYF

d_gene: NA
len: 14
v_gene: TRBV4-3
abundance: few
j_gene: TRBJ2-3
CDR3nt: TGCGCCAGCAGCTTAACTAGCCACACAGATACGCAGTATTTT
CDR3aa: CASSLTSHTDTQYF

d_gene: TRBD1
len: 14
v_gene: TRBV25-1
abundance: NA
j_gene: TRBJ2-7
CDR3nt: TGTGCCAGCAGGGGGACAGATAGCTCCTACGAGCAGTACTTC
CDR3aa: CASRGTDSSYEQYF

d_gene: NA
len: 16
v_gene: TRBV12-3/TRBV12-4
abundance: few
j_gene: TRBJ2-3
CDR3nt: TGTGCCAGCAGAGGAACGGGGCCGAGGGATCCAGATACGCAGTATTTT
CDR3aa: CASRGTGPRDPDTQYF

d_gene: NA
len: 15
v_gene: TRBV6-1
abundance: few
j_gene: TRBJ2-2
CDR3nt: TGTGCCAGCAGCCGCCAGGGGCTCGACACCGGGGAGCTGTTTTTT
CDR3aa: CASSRQGLDTGELFF

d_gene: NA
len: 15
v_gene: TRBV9
abundance: few
j_gene: TRBJ1-4
CDR3nt: TGTGCCAGCAGCGTTAGGGGATCAACTAATGAAAAACTGTTTTTT
CDR3aa: CASSVRGSTNEKLFF

d_gene: NA
len: 16
v_gene: TRBV7-3
abundance: once
j_gene: TRBJ2-6
CDR3nt: TGTGCCAGCAGCTTAACGGGGAACTCTGAGGCCAACGTCCTGACTTTC
CDR3aa: CASSLTGNSEANVLTF

d_gene: NA
len: 16
v_gene: TRBV10-3
abundance: few
j_gene: TRBJ2-2
CDR3nt: TGTGCCATCAGTGAGATGGGACTCTTGAACACCGGGGAGCTGTTTTTT
CDR3aa: CAISEMGLLNTGELFF

d_gene: NA
len: 16
v_gene: TRBV28
abundance: NA
j_gene: TRBJ2-2
CDR3nt: TGTGCCAGCAGTTTATGGGGGCGTGCGAACACCGGGGAGCTGTTTTTT
CDR3aa: CASSLWGRANTGELFF

d_gene: NA
len: 14
v_gene: TRBV20-1
abundance: few
j_gene: TRBJ2-4
CDR3nt: TGCAGTGTTGGGGGCTTGGTTGCCAAAAACATTCAGTACTTC
CDR3aa: CSVGGLVAKNIQYF

d_gene: NA
len: 15
v_gene: TRBV7-4
abundance: NA
j_gene: TRBJ2-7
CDR3nt: TGTGCCAGCAGCCCCGCCCTGTTCAGTCTCGAGCAGCAGTACTTC
CDR3aa: CASSPALFSLEQQYF

d_gene: NA
len: 16
v_gene: TRBV6-2/TRBV6-3
abundance: NA
j_gene: TRBJ2-1
CDR3nt: TGTGCCAGCAGTCTCTTAACAGGAGAACCATACAATGAGCAGTTCTTC
CDR3aa: CASSLLTGEPYNEQFF

d_gene: NA
len: 16
v_gene: TRBV5-1
abundance: NA
j_gene: TRBJ2-6
CDR3nt: TGCGCCAGCAGTTCCACGTTAATCTCTGGGGCCAACGTCCTGACTTTC
CDR3aa: CASSSTLISGANVLTF

d_gene: NA
len: 14
v_gene: TRBV5-1
abundance: few
j_gene: TRBJ2-5
CDR3nt: TGCGCCAGCAGCCCACAGGGTGTTGGGGAGACCCAGTACTTC
CDR3aa: CASSPQGVGETQYF

d_gene: TRBD2
len: 15
v_gene: TRBV3-1
abundance: NA
j_gene: TRBJ2-5
CDR3nt: TGTGCCAGCAGACAACTAGCGGGGGGTTTAGAGACCCAGTACTTC
CDR3aa: CASRQLAGGLETQYF

d_gene: NA
len: 15
v_gene: TRBV20-1
abundance: NA
j_gene: TRBJ2-1
CDR3nt: TGCAGTGCTAGAGATGGGGGACTTCAGATCAATGAGCAGTTCTTC
CDR3aa: CSARDGGLQINEQFF

d_gene: TRBD1
len: 15
v_gene: TRBV20-1
abundance: NA
j_gene: TRBJ1-1
CDR3nt: TGCAGTGCTAGAGGACAGGGGACCGTTGAGACTGAAGCTTTCTTT
CDR3aa: CSARGQGTVETEAFF

d_gene: NA
len: 17
v_gene: TRBV5-5
abundance: NA
j_gene: TRBJ2-1
CDR3nt: TGTGCCAGCAGCGACGACTGGCTTCCAAGCTCCTACAATGAGCAGTTCTTC
CDR3aa: CASSDDWLPSSYNEQFF

d_gene: NA
len: 13
v_gene: TRBV6-2/TRBV6-3
abundance: few
j_gene: TRBJ1-2
CDR3nt: TGTGCCAGCAGGAAGGGCCAGGGGAATGGCTACACCTTC
CDR3aa: CASRKGQGNGYTF

d_gene: NA
len: 12
v_gene: TRBV12-3/TRBV12-4
abundance: NA
j_gene: TRBJ2-7
CDR3nt: TGTGCCAGCAGTTTATCCGCCTACGAGAAGTACTTC
CDR3aa: CASSLSAYEKYF

d_gene: NA
len: 14
v_gene: TRBV20-1
abundance: NA
j_gene: TRBJ2-5
CDR3nt: TGCAGTGCTAGAGGCCCCAGGGGAAGGGAGACCCAGTACTTC
CDR3aa: CSARGPRGRETQYF

d_gene: NA
len: 14
v_gene: TRBV24-1
abundance: NA
j_gene: TRBJ2-3
CDR3nt: TGTGCCACCAGTGACCAGGGTGGGATAGATACGCAGTATTTT
CDR3aa: CATSDQGGIDTQYF

d_gene: NA
len: 15
v_gene: TRBV12-3/TRBV12-4
abundance: NA
j_gene: TRBJ2-7
CDR3nt: TGTGCCAGCAGTTTCCAACAGATCGGACCCTACGAGCAGTACTTC
CDR3aa: CASSFQQIGPYEQYF

d_gene: NA
len: 15
v_gene: TRBV7-2
abundance: NA
j_gene: TRBJ2-1
CDR3nt: TGTGCCAGCAGCTTCTCCTCAGGATCCTACAATGAGCAGTTCTTC
CDR3aa: CASSFSSGSYNEQFF

d_gene: TRBD2
len: 15
v_gene: TRBV4-1
abundance: few
j_gene: TRBJ2-1
CDR3nt: TGCGCCAGCAGCCTTAGCGGGGGGACCCTCAATGAGCAGTTCTTC
CDR3aa: CASSLSGGTLNEQFF

d_gene: NA
len: 14
v_gene: TRBV11-2
abundance: few
j_gene: TRBJ2-7
CDR3nt: TGTGCCAGCAGCCCGGGTCCGGAGGGCTACGAGCAGTACTTC
CDR3aa: CASSPGPEGYEQYF

d_gene: TRBD1
len: 19
v_gene: TRBV12-3/TRBV12-4
abundance: once
j_gene: TRBJ2-1
CDR3nt: TGTACCAGCAGCCCTGGGACAGGGAAGGAGAGGGGCTTCTACAATGAGCAGTTCTTC
CDR3aa: CTSSPGTGKERGFYNEQFF

d_gene: TRBD1
len: 14
v_gene: TRBV6-2/TRBV6-3
abundance: few
j_gene: TRBJ2-1
CDR3nt: TGTGCCAGCATGGGACAGGGGGCCTACAATGAGCAGTTCTTC
CDR3aa: CASMGQGAYNEQFF

d_gene: TRBD2
len: 15
v_gene: TRBV20-1
abundance: few
j_gene: TRBJ2-1
CDR3nt: TGCAGTGCCAGTACGGGACTAGTCCTCTACAATGAGCAGTTCTTC
CDR3aa: CSASTGLVLYNEQFF

d_gene: NA
len: 15
v_gene: TRBV6-1
abundance: NA
j_gene: TRBJ1-5
CDR3nt: TGTGCCAGCAGTGCAGGGACCGCGGGCAATCAGCCCCAGCATTTT
CDR3aa: CASSAGTAGNQPQHF

d_gene: NA
len: 14
v_gene: TRBV4-3
abundance: NA
j_gene: TRBJ2-2
CDR3nt: TGCGCCAGCAGCCAAGACTCTCGCAGCGGGGAGCTGTTTTTT
CDR3aa: CASSQDSRSGELFF

d_gene: TRBD1
len: 14
v_gene: TRBV6-1
abundance: NA
j_gene: TRBJ1-1
CDR3nt: TGTGCCAGCAGGCCTACGGGGACAGGGAAAAGAGCTTTCTTT
CDR3aa: CASRPTGTGKRAFF

d_gene: NA
len: 17
v_gene: TRBV5-5
abundance: few
j_gene: TRBJ2-2
CDR3nt: TGTGCCAGCAGCTTGGCGCCGGGACGGATGTCACCGGGGGAGCTGTTTTTT
CDR3aa: CASSLAPGRMSPGELFF

d_gene: NA
len: 14
v_gene: TRBV29-1
abundance: NA
j_gene: TRBJ2-3
CDR3nt: TGCAGCGCCACCGGCAGGGGCGAGCCAGATACGCAGTATTTT
CDR3aa: CSATGRGEPDTQYF

d_gene: NA
len: 15
v_gene: TRBV6-2/TRBV6-3
abundance: NA
j_gene: TRBJ2-3
CDR3nt: TGTGCCAGCAGACCAACAGGGTATAGCACAGATACGCAGTATTTT
CDR3aa: CASRPTGYSTDTQYF

d_gene: TRBD2
len: 16
v_gene: TRBV4-3
abundance: many
j_gene: TRBJ2-5
CDR3nt: TGCGCCAGCAGCCTCTTAGGCGGGGGGGACCAAGAGACCCAGTACTTC
CDR3aa: CASSLLGGGDQETQYF